These T cell receptor beta chains were read from a single sample in a study of cytomegalovirus exposure and HLA in healthy donors. Method: immunoSEQ multiplex PCR; TCRdb's copy keeps in-frame clones and lacks some. This table holds about 57,000 clones, about 83% found once. Sequenced material: PBMCs. The receptors derive from a man younger than 40 in good health and CMV-seronegative. The CDR3 runs from the conserved cysteine through the conserved F or W. The D gene is left open where the match is weak. Not all rows give a size; the values are once, few, many and, for expanded clones, a class.

D	size	V	J	DNA	CDR3
NA	NA	TRBV27	TRBJ1-6	TGTGCCAGCAGTTTATTAGGGCTCGGGGGGATCAACTCACCCCTCCACTTT	CASSLLGLGGINSPLHF
TRBD2	NA	TRBV4-3	TRBJ2-1	TGCGCCAGCAGCCAGTCTGGCCCTAGCGGGAGTGGATCCTACAATGAGCAGTTCTTC	CASSQSGPSGSGSYNEQFF
TRBD1	NA	TRBV7-8	TRBJ1-2	TGTGCCAGCAGCTCTTCGGGACAGGATGGCTACACCTTC	CASSSSGQDGYTF
TRBD1	NA	TRBV6-1	TRBJ2-1	TGTGCCAGCAAGGTGGGACAGGAGAGGAACAATGAGCAGTTCTTC	CASKVGQERNNEQFF
NA	few	TRBV5-1	TRBJ1-2	TGCGCCAGCAGCTTCGACACGGACTATGGCTACACCTTC	CASSFDTDYGYTF
NA	NA	TRBV5-4	TRBJ1-6	TGTGCCAGCAGCTTGGTGGGTCAGTGGAGTTCACCCCTCCACTTT	CASSLVGQWSSPLHF
NA	NA	TRBV27	TRBJ2-1	TGTGCCAGCAGTTTAAACAGATACAATGAGCAGTTCTTC	CASSLNRYNEQFF
NA	once	TRBV19	TRBJ2-4	TGTGCAGCAGGGGCATTAAAAAACATTCAGTACTTC	CAAGALKNIQYF
NA	NA	TRBV19	TRBJ1-1	TGTGCCAGTAGTATAGGGGGCGCGGGGACTGAAGCTTTCTTT	CASSIGGAGTEAFF
TRBD2	NA	TRBV2	TRBJ2-2	TGTGCCAGCAGTGAAAGGACTAGCGGGAGGGCCGGGGAGCTGTTTTTT	CASSERTSGRAGELFF
NA	NA	TRBV5-5	TRBJ1-1	TGTGCCAGCAGCCGGGGGAGGGGCACTGAAGCTTTCTTT	CASSRGRGTEAFF
NA	NA	TRBV19	TRBJ2-2	TGTGCCAGTAGTATTTTAGCAGGGACAACCGGGGAGCTGTTTTTT	CASSILAGTTGELFF
NA	NA	TRBV6-5	TRBJ2-1	TGTGCCAGCACTACGGGGGGCGGGTACAATGAGCAGTTCTTC	CASTTGGGYNEQFF
NA	NA	TRBV4-2	TRBJ2-3	TGTGCCAGCAGCCAAGCAGGGATAGGGATTTCAGATACGCAGTATTTT	CASSQAGIGISDTQYF
NA	few	TRBV18	TRBJ1-5	TGTGCCAGCTCACCAGAAGGCGGTCAGCCCCAGCATTTT	CASSPEGGQPQHF
NA	few	TRBV29-1	TRBJ2-1	TGCAGCACCAGGGCCCAAGTAGGCAATGAGCAGTTCTTC	CSTRAQVGNEQFF
TRBD1	NA	TRBV19	TRBJ2-1	TGTGCCAGTAGTTCGGACAGGGATGAGCAGTTCTTC	CASSSDRDEQFF
NA	NA	TRBV18	TRBJ2-5	TGTGCCAGCTCACCAAAAGGGGGAGAGACCCAGTACTTC	CASSPKGGETQYF
NA	once	TRBV25-1	TRBJ1-1	TGTGCCAGCAGTGAATATAGATGGACAGACACTGAAGCTTTCTTT	CASSEYRWTDTEAFF
TRBD1	NA	TRBV19	TRBJ1-6	TGTGCCAGTAGAAGACAGGGCCGGAATTCACCCCTCCACTTT	CASRRQGRNSPLHF
NA	NA	TRBV7-6	TRBJ2-1	TGTGCCAGCAGCCCTGCAGGGAGGGGGGTCTACAATGAGCAGTTCTTC	CASSPAGRGVYNEQFF
TRBD2	once	TRBV30	TRBJ2-7	TGTGCCTGGAGTGGGGAGGGAAGTTCCTACGAGCAGTACTTC	CAWSGEGSSYEQYF
NA	NA	TRBV6-5	TRBJ1-1	TGTGCCAGCTGGGTTTCGGCAGGGCGGGGGGCTGAAGCTTTCTTT	CASWVSAGRGAEAFF
TRBD1	NA	TRBV7-9	TRBJ1-1	TGTGCCAGCAGCTTGGGACAGACCTTGAGGGGCCATGAAGCTTTCTTT	CASSLGQTLRGHEAFF
TRBD2	NA	TRBV10-3	TRBJ2-4	TGTGCCATCAGTGAGTCATTAGCGGGAGATATCCAGTACTTC	CAISESLAGDIQYF
NA	NA	TRBV5-1	TRBJ2-7	TGCGCCAGCAGCTTCTCGGGACACCCCTACGAGCAGTACTTC	CASSFSGHPYEQYF
TRBD2	NA	TRBV11-2	TRBJ2-7	TGTGCCAGCAGCTCCAGGACTAGCGGGAGGGTGTACGAGCAGTACTTC	CASSSRTSGRVYEQYF
TRBD1	NA	TRBV27	TRBJ1-2	TGTGCCAGCAGTCCCTGGACAGGGGGCGGCTATGGCTACACCTTC	CASSPWTGGGYGYTF
NA	once	TRBV27	TRBJ1-6	TGTGCCAGCAGGGAGGCGGGGTACTCCTATAATTCACCCCTCCACTTT	CASREAGYSYNSPLHF
TRBD2	NA	TRBV7-9	TRBJ2-7	TGTGCCAGCAGCCCAGGACTAGCGGGGCACTACGAGCAGTACTTC	CASSPGLAGHYEQYF
TRBD2	once	TRBV5-1	TRBJ2-3	TGCGCCAGCAGCTGGGGGTCTAGCGGGAACACAGATACGCAGTATTTT	CASSWGSSGNTDTQYF
NA	NA	TRBV15	TRBJ1-5	TGTGCCACCAGCAGAGAGGGGGGGGTTTCGGGCAATCAGCCCCAGCATTTT	CATSREGGVSGNQPQHF